This T cell receptor (beta chain) was captured by sequencing in a study of blood T cell repertoires in COVID-19. Study overall: The origin of the acute and convalescent COVID-19 samples was the United States, Italy and Spain. The analysed material was cDNA or gDNA that came from T cells, B-cell-depleted T cells, or PBMCs.

Original data processing: Amplification from reference gene primers served as the basis for estimated nucleated cell counts. TCRdb's copy holds only in-frame clones and misses some; the assay was immunoSEQ multiplex PCR. V and J calls plus clone size are reproduced from that table; the DNA served to infer D and trimming. Among 200,000 to 250,000 clones listed, 85% were seen once. Trimming removed 3 bases at V and 6 bases at J, with 11 bases between. Germline V lookup: CDR1 LGHNA, CDR2 YNFKEQ. The CDR3 is 14 residues long. Material: peripheral blood. The TCR sequence derives from a woman in her seventies with COVID-19, enrolled during active disease. The V gene is TRBV4-2, the J gene TRBJ2-2; D is possibly TRBD2 (5 bases). CDR3 bases: TGTGCCAGCAGCCAGCAGGAGGCACCCGGGGAGCTGTTTTTT. This sequence encodes CASSQQEAPGELFF.